The 29 T cell receptor beta chains in this list originate from one sample, sequenced in a study of blood T cells in healthy people across ages. Using a J-beta primer mix together with a sample-barcoded 5' primer, a second PCR was run for roughly 6 to 12 cycles. TCRdb independently ran MiXCR on the 5' RACE reads; one entry per CDR3 protein. The table shows 850,000 to 1,100,000 distinct CDR3 sequences, with around two fifths occurring only once. The specimen was blood. Receptors were obtained from a man between 18 and 35 years old in good health.

The chain has TRBV27 and TRBJ1-1; D is undetermined. Germline V lookup: CDR1 MNHEY, CDR2 SMNVEV (reference sequence). CDR3 size: 13 residues. V shed 5 bases and J shed 4 bases, with 11 bases lying between them. The CDR3 reads CASSAWDGTEAFF. DNA for the CDR3: TGTGCCAGCAGTGCGTGGGATGGCACTGAAGCTTTCTTT.

As DNA, the CDR3 is TGTGCCAGCACCTTCGGGACTTCAGATACGCAGTATTTT. Encoded protein: CASTFGTSDTQYF. The V call is TRBV6-2 or TRBV6-3, the J call TRBJ2-3, with D perhaps matching TRBD2 (6 bases). Germline V gene data show CDR1 as MNHEY and CDR2 as SVGEGT. Trimming removed 7 bases from V and 4 bases from J, with 12 bases in between. There are 13 residues in the CDR3.

Remarks on this clonotype: A much larger clone is a single base away; this may be a read error. V usage is TRBV10-3 and J usage is TRBJ2-7; a possible D gene is TRBD1 (5 bases). Trimming removed 4 bases from V and 7 bases from J, with 17 bases in between. Germline assignment: CDR1 ENHRY and CDR2 SYGVKD. This CDR3 region has 14 residues. CDR3 loop: CAISGTLLPNEQYF. In nucleotides, the CDR3 is TGTGCCATCAGTGGGACACTCCTCCCCAATGAGCAGTACTTC.

V is TRBV7-9 and J is TRBJ1-6; D perhaps matches TRBD1 (5 bases). V lost 5 bases and J lost 7, with 12 bases in between. The germline V gene has CDR1 SEHNR and CDR2 FQNEAQ (reference sequence). This CDR3 has 14 residues. CDR3 nucleotide sequence: TGTGCCAGCAGCCATCGGGACGGAAATTCACCCCTCCACTTT. This sequence encodes CASSHRDGNSPLHF.

The chain carries TRBV7-3 and TRBJ2-3; no firm D call. In germline, CDR1 is SGHTA, CDR2 FQGTGA. V lost 5 bases to trimming and J lost 4 bases, with 10 bases between them. The CDR3 has 13 residues. The CDR3 here is CASSQSASDTQYF. For the CDR3, the DNA is TGTGCCAGCAGCCAGTCGGCTTCAGATACGCAGTATTTT.

The table lists this clonotype with many counts. CDR3 sequence reads: CASSSQVDEQFF. In DNA, the CDR3 is TGTGCCAGCAGCTCTCAGGTTGATGAGCAGTTCTTC. The chain combines TRBV21-1 with TRBJ2-1. TRBV21-1 is a pseudogene segment. The CDR3 covers 12 residues.

This sequence joins TRBV2 and TRBJ2-4; D is unclear. The CDR3 has 17 amino acids. The ends were cut back, 1 base at V and 9 bases at J, with 22 bases in the middle. Germline values: CDR1 SNHLY, CDR2 FYNNEI. CDR3 bases: TGTGCCAGCAGTGAAGAGATCTTCGACGGGCTTGTGGTCATTCAGTACTTC. It is translated as CASSEEIFDGLVVIQYF.

This clonotype has only a few counts. The gene calls are TRBV2 and TRBJ2-3, with 7 bases aligning to TRBD2. CDR1 and CDR2 from the germline V gene are SNHLY and FYNNEI. V trimming: 1 base; J trimming: 1 base; junction bases outside the gene matches: 5. CDR3 size: 16 residues. The CDR3, as DNA: TGTGCCAGCAGTGAAGTACCCCTAGCGGGCACAGATACGCAGTATTTT. As protein: CASSEVPLAGTDTQYF. Full variable domain (missing parts from reference TRBV2 and TRBJ2-3): EPEVTQTPSHQVTQMGQEVILRCVPISNHLYFYWYRQILGQKVEFLVSFYNNEISEKSEIFDDQFSVERPDGSNFTLKIRSTKLEDSAMYFCASSEVPLAGTDTQYFGPGTRLTVL.

The chain carries TRBV9 and TRBJ1-2, with a tentative D call TRBD1 (5 bases). V dropped 6 bases and J dropped 5 bases, with 14 bases sitting between them. CDR3 length: 13 amino acids. The V gene's germline CDR1 is SGDLS and CDR2 YYNGEE. The CDR3 region has the DNA TGTGCCAGCAACAAAGAGGAGGGGTATGGCTACACCTTC. Encoded protein: CASNKEEGYGYTF.

This clonotype was seen only a few times. The rearrangement uses TRBV21-1 and TRBJ1-5. TRBV21-1 is flagged as a pseudogene. This CDR3 spans 17 amino acids. CDR3 residues: CASSKELGPDSNQPQHF. The CDR3 DNA reads TGTGCCAGCAGCAAAGAACTCGGACCTGATAGCAATCAGCCCCAGCATTTT.

V usage is TRBV29-1 and J usage is TRBJ2-5; D gene unclear. CDR3 length equals 12 residues. The V gene's germline CDR1 is SQVTM and CDR2 ANQGSEA. Between the trimmed V and J ends, which lost 3 bases and 0 bases, there was a span of 5 bases. The CDR3 bases are TGCAGCGTTGATTTTAACCAAGAGACCCAGTACTTC. It translates to CSVDFNQETQYF.

The V and J genes are TRBV5-4 and TRBJ1-4; 7 bases are shared with TRBD1. The CDR3 is made up of 15 amino acids. Germline values: CDR1 SGHNT, CDR2 YYREEE (reference sequence). J gave up 4 bases and V 4 bases, and 7 bases lay outside the gene matches. The CDR3, as DNA: TGTGCCAGCAGCCCACAGGACAGGTTTAATGAAAAACTGTTTTTT. Translation: CASSPQDRFNEKLFF.

In this sample, this clonotype turned up many times. V and J are TRBV6-6 and TRBJ1-5; D is ambiguous. V was clipped by 4 bases and J by 5 bases, with 6 bases between them. The CDR3 contains 12 residues. Germline CDR1 and CDR2: MNHNY and SVGAGI (reference sequence). The CDR3 coding sequence is TGTGCCAGCAGTTTCGGAGATCAGCCCCAGCATTTT. It yields the protein CASSFGDQPQHF.

The chain joins TRBV7-9 to TRBJ1-3; D is unresolved. CDR1 is SEHNR, CDR2 FQNEAQ, per germline (reference sequence). With 1 base removed from V and 4 bases from J, the gap between germline ends came to 14 bases. The CDR3 sequence is 16 residues long. The CDR3 DNA follows: TGTGCCAGCAGCTTAGTTAACCGCGCTTGGGGAAACACCATATATTTT. Its protein is CASSLVNRAWGNTIYF.

This clonotype has only a few counts. V is TRBV9 and J is TRBJ1-1; D is unclear. The CDR3 has 14 amino acids. The germline V gene encodes CDR1 SGDLS and CDR2 YYNGEE. The germline V and J ends were trimmed by 2 bases and 3 bases, with 11 bases remaining between them. The CDR3 region is CASSVEGRYTEAFF. CDR3 DNA sequence: TGTGCCAGCAGCGTTGAAGGACGGTACACTGAAGCTTTCTTT.

The V and J genes are TRBV29-1 and TRBJ1-5, with D possibly TRBD1 on 5 matching bases. This CDR3 is 15 amino acids long. With 7 bases removed from V and 3 bases from J, the gap between germline ends came to 19 bases. Germline-derived CDR1 and CDR2 are SQVTM and ANQGSEA. CDR3 residues: CSAYSGTGTNQPQHF. The DNA for the CDR3 is TGCAGCGCTTATTCCGGGACGGGAACCAATCAGCCCCAGCATTTT.

This clonotype came up a few times. The chain employs TRBV7-3 and TRBJ1-3; D is undetermined. This CDR3 is 14 amino acids long. Per germline, CDR1 SGHTA and CDR2 FQGTGA. With 5 bases removed from V and 0 bases from J, the gap between germline ends came to 8 bases. CDR3 amino acids: CASSLTSSGNTIYF. The CDR3 nucleotides are TGTGCCAGCAGCCTGACGAGCTCTGGAAACACCATATATTTT.

This chain joins TRBV4-1 and TRBJ2-5, with 7 bases that match TRBD2. The CDR3 totals 16 residues. V was clipped by 4 bases and J by 4 bases; unmatched bases: 12. In germline, CDR1 is MGHRA, CDR2 YSYEKL. CDR3 protein: CASSLMSGALGETQYF. The CDR3 DNA sequence: TGCGCCAGCAGCCTCATGAGCGGGGCCCTTGGAGAGACCCAGTACTTC.

V and J are TRBV20-1 and TRBJ1-5, with D unresolved. Trimming removed 1 base at V and 2 bases at J, with 6 bases between. CDR3 size: 13 residues. CDR1 is DFQATT and CDR2 is SNEGSKA in the germline V gene (reference sequence). The CDR3 loop reads CSARGAGNQPQHF. Here the CDR3 DNA reads TGCAGTGCTAGAGGGGCCGGCAATCAGCCCCAGCATTTT.

The chain uses TRBV7-2 and TRBJ1-6; 8 positions match TRBD1. V shed 1 base and J 3 bases; nucleotides not matched to a gene: 2. This CDR3 contains 16 residues. The V gene's germline CDR1 is SGHTA and CDR2 FQGNSA. The chain's CDR3 is CASSLGTGRYNSPLHF. The CDR3 DNA follows: TGTGCCAGCAGCTTAGGGACAGGGCGCTATAATTCACCCCTCCACTTT.

V and J are TRBV20-1 and TRBJ1-4; D might be TRBD1 (5 bases). Germline V lookup: CDR1 DFQATT, CDR2 SNEGSKA (reference sequence). The V and J ends lost 6 bases and 7 bases respectively, with 18 bases between them. This CDR3 spans 14 amino acids. The CDR3 loop is CSAIGATEGEKLFF. DNA of the CDR3: TGCAGTGCCATAGGGGCCACTGAGGGTGAAAAACTGTTTTTT.

In this sample, this clonotype turned up a few times. The junction does not match germline at one end; this may be a read error. The chain is built from TRBV20-1 and TRBJ1-1, with D unclear. CDR1 is DFQATT, CDR2 SNEGSKA, per germline (reference sequence). This CDR3 contains 12 residues. The CDR3 DNA is TGCAGTGCTGGAGATTGGAACACTGAAGCTTTCTTT. This translates into CSAGDWNTEAFF.

The chain combines TRBV4-2 with TRBJ1-1; no clear D gene. The CDR3 is 13 amino acids. From germline, CDR1 is LGHNA and CDR2 YNFKEQ. The germline V and J ends were trimmed by 0 bases and 12 bases, with 14 bases remaining between them. The CDR3 DNA is TGTGCCAGCAGCCAAGATCTAGGGCCAGGATCTTTCTTT. Amino acid sequence: CASSQDLGPGSFF.

The chain uses TRBV6-2 or TRBV6-3 and TRBJ1-1; no clear D gene. V lost 0 bases and J lost 1, with 6 bases in between. This CDR3 is 14 amino acids long. The germline CDR1 and CDR2 sequences are MNHEY and SVGEGT. CDR3 nucleotides: TGTGCCAGCAGTTACTCGAATACGAACACTGAAGCTTTCTTT. Amino acids: CASSYSNTNTEAFF.

This clonotype was counted many times. The gene calls are TRBV29-1 and TRBJ2-1; TRBD1 agrees at 7 bases. CDR3 length: 16 amino acids. Germline assignment: CDR1 SQVTM and CDR2 ANQGSEA. After removal of 1 base from V and 2 bases from J, the junction contained 8 bases not matched to a gene. Here the CDR3 reads CSVEVRGQGAYNEQFF. The CDR3 DNA reads TGCAGCGTTGAAGTAAGGGGGCAGGGTGCCTACAATGAGCAGTTCTTC.

The table lists this clonotype with a few counts. The V call is TRBV20-1, the J call TRBJ1-3; possible D gene TRBD1, 6 bases. V lost 3 bases, J lost 5 bases, and 8 bases lay in between. Germline CDR1 reads DFQATT; CDR2 reads SNEGSKA (reference sequence). CDR3 length equals 12 residues. The CDR3 is CSARDSRNTIYF. As DNA, the CDR3 is TGCAGTGCTAGGGACAGCCGAAACACCATATATTTT.

This clonotype has a handful of counts. The chain carries TRBV6-6 and TRBJ2-1; 9 positions agree with TRBD2. The end of the DNA fits TRBJ2-7 better, so the J call may be wrong. Germline CDR1 MNHNY, CDR2 SVGAGI (reference sequence). The CDR3 is 15 amino acids. For the CDR3, the DNA is TGTGCCAGCAGTTACATTGCGGGGGGGGACAATGAGCAGTACTTC. This codes for CASSYIAGGDNEQYF.

This chain joins TRBV12-3 or TRBV12-4 and TRBJ2-5; D is uncertain. CDR3 length equals 13 residues. Trimming took 7 bases from V and 0 from J, leaving 9 bases between them. This chain's CDR3 is CASKPAYQETQYF. CDR3 DNA sequence: TGTGCCAGCAAACCAGCGTACCAAGAGACCCAGTACTTC.

The rearrangement uses TRBV6-1 and TRBJ1-5; possible D gene TRBD1, 5 bases. Germline V gene data show CDR1 as MNHNS and CDR2 as SASEGT. The V end was cut by 7 bases, the J end by 4 bases, with 17 bases between. The CDR3 loop spans 15 amino acids. Here the CDR3 DNA reads TGTGCCAGCACCGGCTTTATGGGGGAGAATCAGCCCCAGCATTTT. Amino acid sequence: CASTGFMGENQPQHF.